This T cell receptor (beta chain) comes out of a study of shared clonotypes between healthy human individuals. In replicate PCRs of sorted subsets, approximately 190 ng DNA, some 28,000 T cell genomes, was used. TCRdb's table, derived via immunoSEQ multiplex PCR, lists solely in-frame clones and lacks some. The sample lists nearly 1 million clones; less than 85% were seen once. There were only Caucasian adults among the donors, and all lived in Nashville, Tennessee. Trimming at V came to 5 bases and at J to 5 bases, leaving 8 bases not matched to a gene. Germline V gene sequence: CDR1 SQVTM, CDR2 ANQGSEA. The CDR3 is 13 amino acids. Points from the study as a whole: Owing to a small donor count, the genetic and exposure-history diversity represented was limited.

On this clone: Its specificity is not known.

Sequencing used memory CD4+ T cells sorted from blood. Subset indicated: CD45RA-negative fraction. The V gene is TRBV29-1, the J gene TRBJ2-7; the match to TRBD2 covers 8 bases. The source of this sequence is a man younger than 35 in good health. The CDR3: CSVSREGNNEQYF. In nucleotides, the CDR3 is TGCAGCGTTTCCCGGGAGGGCAACAACGAGCAGTACTTC.